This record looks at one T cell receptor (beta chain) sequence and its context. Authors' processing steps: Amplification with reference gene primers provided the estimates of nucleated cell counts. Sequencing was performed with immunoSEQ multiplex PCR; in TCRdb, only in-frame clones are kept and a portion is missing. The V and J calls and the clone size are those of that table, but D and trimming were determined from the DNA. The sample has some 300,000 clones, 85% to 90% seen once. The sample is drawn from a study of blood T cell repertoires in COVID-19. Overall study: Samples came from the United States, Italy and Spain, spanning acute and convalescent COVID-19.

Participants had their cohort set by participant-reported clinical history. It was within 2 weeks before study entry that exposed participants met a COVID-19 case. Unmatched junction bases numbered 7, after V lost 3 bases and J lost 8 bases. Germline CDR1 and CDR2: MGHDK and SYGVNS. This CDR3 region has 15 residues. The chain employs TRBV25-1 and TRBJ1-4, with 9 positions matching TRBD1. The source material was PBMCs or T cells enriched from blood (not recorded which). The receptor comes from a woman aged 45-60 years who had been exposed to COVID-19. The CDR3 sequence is CASSDLQGALEKLFF. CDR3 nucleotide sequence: TGTGCCAGCAGTGACTTACAGGGGGCACTAGAAAAACTGTTTTTT.